These 7 T cell receptor beta chains were all obtained from the same sample, sequenced in a study of OX40 agonist ivuxolimab in advanced cancers. Assay used: immunoSEQ multiplex PCR; TCRdb lists only in-frame clones, some missing. The sample shows about 110,000 clones, over 85% of them seen only once. Material: CD4+ or CD8+ T cells sorted from blood, obtained in a trial of the OX40 agonist ivuxolimab. The receptors derive from an adult with an advanced solid tumor such as melanoma, head and neck, liver or kidney cancer.

The V call is TRBV9, the J call TRBJ1-2; the match to TRBD1 covers 8 bases. The CDR3 has 14 residues. Looked up from germline, CDR1 is SGDLS and CDR2 is YYNGEE. The J segment lost 6 bases and the V segment lost 4 bases, leaving 8 bases of the junction unmatched. The CDR3 region is CASSPTGEGDGYTF. CDR3 sequence (DNA): TGTGCCAGCAGCCCGACAGGGGAGGGGGATGGCTACACCTTC.

The V call is TRBV19, the J call TRBJ1-4; a weak D match, TRBD1 (6 bases). The CDR3 covers 13 residues. The V end lost 1 base, the J end lost 8 bases, and 8 bases lay between the germline ends. Germline lookup yields CDR1 LNHDA and CDR2 SQIVND (reference sequence). The CDR3 DNA is TGTGCCAGTAGTATAGTACAGGGAGAAAAACTGTTTTTT. This sequence encodes CASSIVQGEKLFF.

The chain's CDR3 is CASSLESVNTGELFF. CDR3 nucleotide sequence: TGTGCCAGCAGCTTAGAATCTGTTAACACCGGGGAGCTGTTTTTT. J is TRBJ2-2 and V is TRBV7-2; D uncertain. Germline V gene sequence: CDR1 SGHTA, CDR2 FQGNSA. The CDR3 spans 15 residues. Trimming pared 1 base from V and 2 bases from J, leaving 8 bases between.

This clone was detected only once. This chain uses TRBV7-2 with TRBJ2-1, with 14 bases matching TRBD2. The CDR3 runs to 16 residues. The ends lost 5 bases at V and 5 bases at J; junction bases unmatched: 5. Looked up from germline, CDR1 is SGHTA and CDR2 is FQGNSA. This CDR3 is CASSPGLAGGHNEQFF. DNA for the CDR3: TGTGCCAGCAGCCCTGGACTAGCGGGAGGCCACAATGAGCAGTTCTTC.

The chain is built from TRBV7-9 and TRBJ1-2; no definite D call. Trimming took 8 bases from V and 0 from J, leaving 16 bases between them. Germline CDR1 and CDR2: SEHNR and FQNEAQ (reference sequence). The CDR3 loop spans 15 amino acids. The chain's CDR3 is CASESWAEPNYGYTF. The CDR3 DNA follows: TGTGCCAGCGAGTCGTGGGCAGAGCCTAACTATGGCTACACCTTC.

The sample holds a few counts of this clone. J is TRBJ1-2 and V is TRBV6-5; D is unresolved. V was clipped by 0 bases and J by 1 base, with 3 bases between them. The CDR3 contains 13 residues. The germline V gene has CDR1 MNHEY and CDR2 SVGAGI. The CDR3 DNA reads TGTGCCAGCAGTTACTCGGGTAACTATGGCTACACCTTC. Encoded protein: CASSYSGNYGYTF.

J is TRBJ1-4 and V is TRBV2; D is uncertain. CDR3 length equals 15 residues. CDR1 and CDR2 (germline): SNHLY, FYNNEI. Trimming removed 5 bases at V and 3 bases at J, with 13 bases between. CDR3: CASSFNRVSNEKLFF. The CDR3 DNA reads as TGTGCCAGCAGTTTCAACAGAGTTTCTAATGAAAAACTGTTTTTT. Complete variable domain (other parts from reference TRBV2 and TRBJ1-4): EPEVTQTPSHQVTQMGQEVILRCVPISNHLYFYWYRQILGQKVEFLVSFYNNEISEKSEIFDDQFSVERPDGSNFTLKIRSTKLEDSAMYFCASSFNRVSNEKLFFGSGTQLSVL.